These 18 T cell receptor beta chains were sequenced from one sample in a study of CD8 T cells in ankylosing spondylitis. From the 5' RACE reads, TCRdb called clonotypes with MiXCR, one entry per CDR3 protein. The sample contains more than 60,000 distinct CDR3 sequences, 6.2% of which appear only once. Sequencing was done on a sample of synovial fluid, either unsorted or a sorted T cell fraction (not recorded which). The receptors originated from a male donor with ankylosing spondylitis.

This clonotype was observed a few times. The chain employs TRBV20-1 and TRBJ2-7; the match to TRBD1 covers 7 bases. The germline V gene encodes CDR1 DFQATT and CDR2 SNEGSKA (reference sequence). V trimming: 4 bases; J trimming: 3 bases; junction bases outside the gene matches: 9. The CDR3 is 14 residues long. CDR3 sequence: CSAISLDRDYEQYF. The CDR3 coding sequence is TGCAGTGCTATCTCCCTCGACAGGGACTACGAGCAGTACTTC.

This clonotype came up once. A read error may account for a junction end that differs from germline. The chain employs TRBV5-6 and TRBJ1-4; no clear D gene. Germline V lookup: CDR1 SGHDT, CDR2 YYEEEE. This CDR3 spans 14 amino acids. For the CDR3, the DNA is TGTGCCAGCAGCTCCAGGATTCTAATTGAAGAACTGTTTTTT. It codes for CASSSRILIEELFF.

This chain's CDR3 is CASSSGEGQETQYF. The CDR3 bases are TGTGCCAGCAGCTCCGGCGAGGGCCAAGAGACCCAGTACTTC. The rearrangement joins TRBV7-8 to TRBJ2-5, with D perhaps matching TRBD2 (5 bases). The CDR3 totals 14 residues. Per germline, CDR1 SGHVS and CDR2 FQNEAQ. The germline V and J ends were trimmed by 4 bases and 1 base, with 10 bases remaining between them.

There are many counts of this clonotype. The chain uses TRBV7-8 and TRBJ2-5; D may be TRBD2 (6 bases). V gave up 3 bases and J gave up 1 base, with 12 bases separating them. In germline, CDR1 is SGHVS, CDR2 FQNEAQ. This CDR3 contains 15 residues. CDR3 sequence (DNA): TGTGCCAGCAGCTTCGGGGGAGAGGCCCAAGAGACCCAGTACTTC. Amino acid sequence: CASSFGGEAQETQYF.

This clonotype came up many times. The chain has TRBV12-3 or TRBV12-4 and TRBJ1-5; no clear D. V was clipped by 6 bases and J by 7 bases, with 10 bases between them. The CDR3 runs to 12 residues. For the CDR3, the DNA is TGTGCCAGCAGATGGGGTGAACAGCCCCAGCATTTT. Amino acids: CASRWGEQPQHF.

This clonotype came up many times. The chain joins TRBV28 to TRBJ2-7; TRBD2 agrees at 9 bases. After removal of 7 bases from V and 3 bases from J, the junction contained 7 bases not matched to a gene. Germline CDR1 is MDHEN and CDR2 is SYDVKM. The CDR3 runs to 14 residues. CDR3 residues: CASTRREGHYEQYF. The DNA for the CDR3 is TGTGCCAGCACCCGGCGGGAGGGCCACTACGAGCAGTACTTC.

The chain couples TRBV3-1 to TRBJ2-1, with 11 bases identical to TRBD2. The CDR3 is 15 amino acids. J was trimmed by 6 bases and V by 4 bases; bases with no gene match: 5. Germline V CDR1 and CDR2: LGHDT, YNNKEL (reference sequence). For the CDR3, the DNA is TGTGCCAGCAGCCGAACTAGCGGGAGCCTCAATGAGCAGTTCTTC. It is translated as CASSRTSGSLNEQFF.

The CDR3 DNA sequence: TGCGCCAGCAGCCTTAGCGGGAGAGGATTTGACGAGCAGTACTTC. Translation gives CASSLSGRGFDEQYF. This chain joins TRBV5-1 and TRBJ2-7; 9 bases are a match to TRBD2. Losses at the gene ends were 4 bases for V and 5 bases for J; bases not matched to a gene: 10. Per germline, CDR1 SGHRS and CDR2 YFSETQ. The CDR3 has 15 residues.

The chain is built from TRBV9 and TRBJ2-2; 9 bases align to TRBD2. CDR1 is SGDLS and CDR2 is YYNGEE in the germline V gene. The CDR3 contains 15 residues. V shed 1 base, J shed 8 bases, and the junction held 6 bases outside the gene matches. The CDR3 is CASSVLAGTSGELFF. The CDR3, as DNA: TGTGCCAGCAGCGTACTAGCGGGAACCTCAGGGGAGCTGTTTTTT.

V and J are TRBV19 and TRBJ1-5; perhaps TRBD1 as D (5 bases). This CDR3 region has 15 residues. Germline values: CDR1 LNHDA, CDR2 SQIVND (reference sequence). V shed 5 bases and J shed 6 bases, with 17 bases lying between them. CDR3 in DNA: TGTGCCAGTAGTTTGGGGGGTATGTTTGGTCAGCCCCAGCATTTT. As protein: CASSLGGMFGQPQHF.

This clonotype was observed a few times. CDR3 nucleotides: TGTGCCAGCAGTTACATCCTAGTCGGCACAGATACGCAGTATTTT. Amino acid sequence: CASSYILVGTDTQYF. The chain links TRBV6-5 to TRBJ2-3; D uncertain. The V gene's germline CDR1 is MNHEY and CDR2 SVGAGI. This CDR3 region has 15 residues. Trimming removed 2 bases from V and 1 base from J, with 10 bases in between.

This clonotype came up many times. J is TRBJ1-1 and V is TRBV29-1, with D tentatively TRBD1 (5 bases). V lost 3 bases, J lost 5 bases, and 10 bases lay in between. This CDR3 contains 12 residues. CDR1 and CDR2 from the germline V gene are SQVTM and ANQGSEA. CDR3 region: CSVEAQGTEAFF. In DNA form, the CDR3 reads TGCAGCGTTGAGGCCCAGGGAACTGAAGCTTTCTTT.

This clonotype was seen more than once but under ten times. The chain carries TRBV11-3 and TRBJ2-1; 11 bases match TRBD2. The junction had 7 bases not matched to a gene; V was cut back by 4 bases and J by 8 bases. CDR3 size: 15 residues. Germline CDR1 SGHNT, CDR2 YENEEA. CDR3 sequence reads: CASSSTSGRVDEQFF. CDR3 DNA: TGTGCCAGCAGCTCAACTAGCGGGAGAGTCGATGAGCAGTTCTTC.

This CDR3 is CASSYSTVEQYF. In DNA, the CDR3 is TGTGCCAGCAGTTACTCGACCGTAGAGCAGTACTTC. The chain is built from TRBV6-6 and TRBJ2-7; D is unresolved. With 0 bases removed from V and 7 bases from J, the gap between germline ends came to 7 bases. The CDR3 is made up of 12 amino acids. The germline V gene encodes CDR1 MNHNY and CDR2 SVGAGI (reference sequence).

This clonotype was seen ten or more times. J is TRBJ2-7 and V is TRBV28; 10 positions match TRBD2. Per the germline V gene, CDR1 is MDHEN and CDR2 is SYDVKM. This CDR3 is built from 15 residues. With V trimmed by 6 bases and J by 7 bases, 12 bases remained unmatched. In DNA form, the CDR3 reads TGTGCCAGCAGAACTACTAGCGGGGTCCGTGGTGAGCAGTACTTC. Protein: CASRTTSGVRGEQYF.

This clonotype appeared many times. The chain links TRBV5-1 to TRBJ2-3; no clear D gene. Germline V lookup: CDR1 SGHRS, CDR2 YFSETQ. V dropped 2 bases and J dropped 6 bases, with 10 bases sitting between them. This CDR3 contains 13 residues. Here the CDR3 reads CASSLILRDTQYF. The CDR3 nucleotides read TGCGCCAGCAGCTTAATATTGCGGGATACGCAGTATTTT.

This clonotype has a count of ten or more. The chain recombines TRBV6-5 with TRBJ1-4; TRBD1 matches at 7 bases. CDR1 is MNHEY and CDR2 is SVGAGI in the germline V gene. This CDR3 comprises 16 residues. Losses at the gene ends were 4 bases for V and 5 bases for J; bases not matched to a gene: 10. The CDR3 loop reads CASSSPHGTENEKLFF. The CDR3, as DNA: TGTGCCAGCAGTTCCCCCCACGGGACAGAGAATGAAAAACTGTTTTTT.

By share, this clonotype ranks as medium-sized. The chain joins TRBV28 to TRBJ2-3; 7 positions agree with TRBD2. V lost 7 bases and J lost 6; bases outside the gene matches: 7. This CDR3 has 13 residues. The germline V gene encodes CDR1 MDHEN and CDR2 SYDVKM. The CDR3 loop is CASTKAGLDTQYF. Here the CDR3 DNA reads TGTGCCAGCACCAAAGCGGGACTTGATACGCAGTATTTT.